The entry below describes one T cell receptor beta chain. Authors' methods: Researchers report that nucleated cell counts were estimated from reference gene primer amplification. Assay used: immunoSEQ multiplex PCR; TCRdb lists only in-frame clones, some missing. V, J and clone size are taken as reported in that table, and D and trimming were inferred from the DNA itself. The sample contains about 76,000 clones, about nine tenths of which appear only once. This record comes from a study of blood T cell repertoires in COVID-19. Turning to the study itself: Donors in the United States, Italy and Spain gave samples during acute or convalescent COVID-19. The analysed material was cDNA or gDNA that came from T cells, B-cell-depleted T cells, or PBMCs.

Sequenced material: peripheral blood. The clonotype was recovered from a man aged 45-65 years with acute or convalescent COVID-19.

In nucleotides, the CDR3 is TGTGCCAGCAGCCATTTCCCAGGGGGCGCGAACACGGGAAACACCATATATTTT. Encoded protein: CASSHFPGGANTGNTIYF. The V gene is TRBV7-2, the J gene TRBJ1-3, with 8 bases matching TRBD1. Germline V lookup: CDR1 SGHTA, CDR2 FQGNSA. This CDR3 comprises 18 residues. Germline trimming cut 5 bases from V and 4 bases from J; bases unmatched to any gene: 16.